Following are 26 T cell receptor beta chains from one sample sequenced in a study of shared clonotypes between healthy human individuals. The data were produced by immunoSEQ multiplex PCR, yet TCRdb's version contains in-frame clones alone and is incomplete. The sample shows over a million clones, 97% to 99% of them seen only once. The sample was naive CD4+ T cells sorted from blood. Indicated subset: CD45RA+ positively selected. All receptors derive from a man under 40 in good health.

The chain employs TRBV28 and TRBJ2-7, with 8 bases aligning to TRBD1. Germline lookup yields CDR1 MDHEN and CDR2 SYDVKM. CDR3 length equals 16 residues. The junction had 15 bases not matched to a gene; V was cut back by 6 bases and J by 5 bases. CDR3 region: CASSSNRGDESDEQYF. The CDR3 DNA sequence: TGTGCCAGCAGCTCTAACAGGGGGGACGAGAGCGACGAGCAGTACTTC.

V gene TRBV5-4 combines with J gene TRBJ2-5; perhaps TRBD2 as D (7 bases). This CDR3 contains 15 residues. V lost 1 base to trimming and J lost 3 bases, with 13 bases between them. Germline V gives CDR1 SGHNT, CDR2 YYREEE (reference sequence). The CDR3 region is CASSLYREGEETQYF. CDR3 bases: TGTGCCAGCAGCTTGTACAGGGAGGGCGAAGAGACCCAGTACTTC. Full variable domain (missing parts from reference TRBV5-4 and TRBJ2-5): ETGVTQSPTHLIKTRGQQVTLRCSSQSGHNTVSWYQQALGQGPQFIFQYYREEENGRGNFPPRFSGLQFPNYSSELNVNALELDDSALYLCASSLYREGEETQYFGPGTRLLVL.

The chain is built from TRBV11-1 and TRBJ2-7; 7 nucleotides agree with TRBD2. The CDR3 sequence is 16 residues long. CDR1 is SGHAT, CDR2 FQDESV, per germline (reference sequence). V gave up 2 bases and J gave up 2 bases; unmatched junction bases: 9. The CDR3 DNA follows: TGTGCCAGCAGCTTATCGGGGGTGCGGGAGCCCTACGAGCAGTACTTC. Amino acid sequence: CASSLSGVREPYEQYF.

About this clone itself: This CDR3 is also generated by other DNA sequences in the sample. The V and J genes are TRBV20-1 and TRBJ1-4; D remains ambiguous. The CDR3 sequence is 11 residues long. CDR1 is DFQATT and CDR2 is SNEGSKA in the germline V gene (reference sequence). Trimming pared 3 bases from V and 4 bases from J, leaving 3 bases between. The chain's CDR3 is CSARGNEKLFF. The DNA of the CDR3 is TGCAGTGCTAGGGGTAATGAAAAACTGTTTTTT.

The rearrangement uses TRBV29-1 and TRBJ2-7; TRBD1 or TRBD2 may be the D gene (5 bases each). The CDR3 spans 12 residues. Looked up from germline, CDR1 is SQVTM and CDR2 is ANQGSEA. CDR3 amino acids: CITKWGSDEQYF. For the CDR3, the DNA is TGCATCACCAAATGGGGGAGCGACGAGCAGTACTTC.

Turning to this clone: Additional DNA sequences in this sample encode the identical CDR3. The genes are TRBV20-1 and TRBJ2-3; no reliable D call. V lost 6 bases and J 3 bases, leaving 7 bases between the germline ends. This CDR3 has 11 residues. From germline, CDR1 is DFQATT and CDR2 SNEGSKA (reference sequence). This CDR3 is CSASATDTQYF. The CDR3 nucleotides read TGCAGTGCCTCGGCGACAGATACGCAGTATTTT.

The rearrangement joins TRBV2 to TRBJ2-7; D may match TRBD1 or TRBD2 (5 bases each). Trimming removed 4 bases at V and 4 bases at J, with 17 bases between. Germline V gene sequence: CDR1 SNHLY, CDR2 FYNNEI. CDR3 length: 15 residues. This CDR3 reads CASSVGTSPPYEQYF. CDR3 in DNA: TGTGCCAGCAGTGTTGGGACCTCGCCCCCATACGAGCAGTACTTC. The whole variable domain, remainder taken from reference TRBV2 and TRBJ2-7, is EPEVTQTPSHQVTQMGQEVILRCVPISNHLYFYWYRQILGQKVEFLVSFYNNEISEKSEIFDDQFSVERPDGSNFTLKIRSTKLEDSAMYFCASSVGTSPPYEQYFGPGTRLTVT.

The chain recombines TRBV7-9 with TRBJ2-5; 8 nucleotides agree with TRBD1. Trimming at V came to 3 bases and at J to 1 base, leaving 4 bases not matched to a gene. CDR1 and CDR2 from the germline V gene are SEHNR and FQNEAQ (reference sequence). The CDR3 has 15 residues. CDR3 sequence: CASSFGTGFQETQYF. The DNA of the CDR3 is TGTGCCAGCAGCTTTGGGACAGGATTCCAAGAGACCCAGTACTTC.

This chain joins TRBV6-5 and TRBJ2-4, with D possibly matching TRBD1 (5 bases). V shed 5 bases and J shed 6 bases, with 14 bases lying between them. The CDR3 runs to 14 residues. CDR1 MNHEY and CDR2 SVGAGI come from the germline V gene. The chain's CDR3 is CASSMGHQGNIQYF. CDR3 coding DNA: TGTGCCAGCAGTATGGGTCACCAGGGAAACATTCAGTACTTC.

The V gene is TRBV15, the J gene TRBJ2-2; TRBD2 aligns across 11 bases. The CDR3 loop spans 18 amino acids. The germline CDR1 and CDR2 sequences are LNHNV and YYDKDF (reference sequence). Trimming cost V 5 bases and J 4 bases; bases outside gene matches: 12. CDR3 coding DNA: TGTGCCACCAGCGTGATGAGTCTAGCGGGAGGCATCACCGGGGAGCTGTTTTTT. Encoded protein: CATSVMSLAGGITGELFF.

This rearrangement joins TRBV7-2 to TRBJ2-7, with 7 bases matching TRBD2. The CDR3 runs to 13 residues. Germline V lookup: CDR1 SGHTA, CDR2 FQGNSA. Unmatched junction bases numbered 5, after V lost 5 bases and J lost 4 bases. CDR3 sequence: CASSPRRGYEQYF. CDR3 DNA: TGTGCCAGCAGCCCGAGGCGGGGGTACGAGCAGTACTTC. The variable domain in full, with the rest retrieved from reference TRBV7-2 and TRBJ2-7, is GAGVSQSPSNKVTEKGKDVELRCDPISGHTALYWYRQSLGQGLEFLIYFQGNSAPDKSGLPSDRFSAERTGGSVSTLTIQRTQQEDSAVYLCASSPRRGYEQYFGPGTRLTVT.

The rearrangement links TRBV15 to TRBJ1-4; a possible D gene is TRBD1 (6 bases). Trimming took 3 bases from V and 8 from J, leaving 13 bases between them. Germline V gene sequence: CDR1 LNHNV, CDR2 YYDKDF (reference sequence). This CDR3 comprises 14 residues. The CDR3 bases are TGTGCCACCAGCAGGCCCTGGACAGCAGAAAAACTGTTTTTT. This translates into CATSRPWTAEKLFF.

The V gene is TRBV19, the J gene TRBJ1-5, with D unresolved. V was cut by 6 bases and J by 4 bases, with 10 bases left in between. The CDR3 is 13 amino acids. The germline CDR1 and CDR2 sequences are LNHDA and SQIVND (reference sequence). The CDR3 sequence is CASRYAGNQPQHF. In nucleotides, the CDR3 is TGTGCCAGTAGGTATGCGGGAAATCAGCCCCAGCATTTT.

The CDR3 spells CASSGPLAGDVDTQYF. In DNA, the CDR3 is TGTGCCAGCAGCGGACCCCTAGCGGGAGATGTGGATACGCAGTATTTT. The V call is TRBV7-9, the J call TRBJ2-3; 10 nucleotides match TRBD2. CDR3 length: 16 amino acids. Germline loops: CDR1 SEHNR, CDR2 FQNEAQ (reference sequence). V was pared by 5 bases and J by 6 bases, with 11 bases of the junction left unmatched.

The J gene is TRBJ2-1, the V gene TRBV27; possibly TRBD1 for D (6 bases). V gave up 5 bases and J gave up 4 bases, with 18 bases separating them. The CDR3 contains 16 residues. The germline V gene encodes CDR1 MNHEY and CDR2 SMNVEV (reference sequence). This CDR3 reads CASSHKGPGAYNEQFF. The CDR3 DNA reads TGTGCCAGCAGTCACAAGGGGCCAGGGGCGTACAATGAGCAGTTCTTC.

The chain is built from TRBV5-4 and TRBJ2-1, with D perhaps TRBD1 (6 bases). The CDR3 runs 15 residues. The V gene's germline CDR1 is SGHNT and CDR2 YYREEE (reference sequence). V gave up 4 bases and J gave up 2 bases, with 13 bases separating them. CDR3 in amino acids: CASSQGHGAYNEQFF. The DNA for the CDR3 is TGTGCCAGCAGCCAGGGACACGGGGCCTACAATGAGCAGTTCTTC.

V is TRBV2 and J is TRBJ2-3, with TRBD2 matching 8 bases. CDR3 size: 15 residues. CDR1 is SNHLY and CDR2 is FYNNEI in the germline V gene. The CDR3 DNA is TGTGCTTCCACCCCGGGAGGGGGACGAACAGATACGCAGTATTTT. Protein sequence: CASTPGGGRTDTQYF.

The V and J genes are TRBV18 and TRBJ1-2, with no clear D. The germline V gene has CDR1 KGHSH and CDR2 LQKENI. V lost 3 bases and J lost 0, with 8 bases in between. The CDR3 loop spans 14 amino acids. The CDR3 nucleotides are TGTGCCAGCTCACCTATCAAGGCTAACTATGGCTACACCTTC. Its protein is CASSPIKANYGYTF.

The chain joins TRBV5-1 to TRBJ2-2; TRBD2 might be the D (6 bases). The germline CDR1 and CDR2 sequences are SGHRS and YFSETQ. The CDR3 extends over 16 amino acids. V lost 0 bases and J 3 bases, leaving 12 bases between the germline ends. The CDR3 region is CASSLALAWDTGELFF. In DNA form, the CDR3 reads TGCGCCAGCAGCTTGGCCCTAGCGTGGGACACCGGGGAGCTGTTTTTT.

This CDR3 is CSVERPVDTQYF. The DNA of the CDR3 is TGCAGCGTTGAACGACCGGTAGATACGCAGTATTTT. The chain recombines TRBV29-1 with TRBJ2-3; D gene unclear. Trimming took 2 bases from V and 5 from J, leaving 8 bases between them. Germline CDR1 reads SQVTM; CDR2 reads ANQGSEA. This CDR3 region has 12 residues.

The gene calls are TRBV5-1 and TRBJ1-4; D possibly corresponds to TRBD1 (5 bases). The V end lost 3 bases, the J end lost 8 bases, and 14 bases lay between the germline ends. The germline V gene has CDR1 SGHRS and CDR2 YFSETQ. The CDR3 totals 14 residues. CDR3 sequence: CASSSLWGSEKLFF. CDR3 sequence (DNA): TGCGCCAGCAGCTCCCTTTGGGGCTCAGAAAAACTGTTTTTT.

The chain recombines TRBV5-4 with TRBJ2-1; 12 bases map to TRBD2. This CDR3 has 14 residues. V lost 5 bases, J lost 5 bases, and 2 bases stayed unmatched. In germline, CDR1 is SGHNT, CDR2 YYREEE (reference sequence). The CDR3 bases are TGTGCCAGCAGGCTAGCGGGAGGGAACAATGAGCAGTTCTTC. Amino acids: CASRLAGGNNEQFF.

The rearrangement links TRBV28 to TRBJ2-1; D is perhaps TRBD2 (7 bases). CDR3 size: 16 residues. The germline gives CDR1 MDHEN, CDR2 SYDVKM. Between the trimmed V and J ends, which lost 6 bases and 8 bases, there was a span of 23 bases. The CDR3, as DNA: TGTGCCAGCAGGGGAAGGGGCGGGAGTGAGGGGGATGAGCAGTTCTTC. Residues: CASRGRGGSEGDEQFF.

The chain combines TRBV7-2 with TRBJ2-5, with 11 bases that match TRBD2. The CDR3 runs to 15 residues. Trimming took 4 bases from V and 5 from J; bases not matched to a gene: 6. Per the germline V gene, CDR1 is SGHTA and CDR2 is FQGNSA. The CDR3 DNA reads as TGTGCCAGCAGCTCGACTAGCGGGGTGGCTGAGACCCAGTACTTC. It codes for CASSSTSGVAETQYF.

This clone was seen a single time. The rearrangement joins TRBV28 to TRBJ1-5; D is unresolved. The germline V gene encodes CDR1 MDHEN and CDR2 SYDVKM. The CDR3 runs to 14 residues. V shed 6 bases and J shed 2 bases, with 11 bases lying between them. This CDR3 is CASSFGRGNQPQHF. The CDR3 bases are TGTGCCAGCAGCTTCGGCCGGGGCAATCAGCCCCAGCATTTT.

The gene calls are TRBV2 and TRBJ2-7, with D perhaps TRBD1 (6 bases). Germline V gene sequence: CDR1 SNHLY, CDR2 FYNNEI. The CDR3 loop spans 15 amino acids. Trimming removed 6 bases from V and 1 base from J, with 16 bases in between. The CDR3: CASSRTVLTSYEQYF. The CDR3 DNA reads TGTGCCAGCAGCAGGACAGTTCTTACATCCTACGAGCAGTACTTC.